These T cell receptor beta chains were read from a single sample in a study of lymphopenia after photon versus proton radiotherapy. This table comes from immunoSEQ multiplex PCR, and its TCRdb copy is limited to in-frame clones, with some not included. The sample consists of approximately 17,000 clones, approximately 86% of them appearing once. Specimen: peripheral blood, collected from a patient treated with proton-based radiotherapy. The receptor set was obtained from an older woman with cholangiocarcinoma. Some clones in this sample may be carry-over from other donors' samples. The conserved cysteine and the conserved F or W are not part of the CDR3 here.

TRBJ1-4,TRBV5-1,ASSLGVREAYEKLF
TRBJ2-7,TRBV4-1,ASSQDQRGEQY
TRBJ2-1,TRBV5-1,ASRAGLAENNEQF
TRBJ2-7,TRBV7-8,ASSSVWAGTSSYEQY
TRBJ2-5,TRBV9,ARSAGETGLPETQY
TRBJ2-4,TRBV13,ATGTSGRAKNIQY
TRBJ2-7,TRBV2,ASSWTEYEQY
TRBJ2-2,TRBV7-9,ASSPGLAAGELF
TRBJ2-5,TRBV7-8,ASCFAGGEPQETQY
TRBJ2-3,TRBV7-7,ASSLSLGLDTQY
TRBJ2-4,TRBV2,ASGRDRGAKNIQY
TRBJ2-2,TRBV11-2,ASSYGLDGILTGELF
TRBJ2-7,TRBV12-5,ASGLAEVGEQY
TRBJ1-1,TRBV29-1,SVRDRGRFSEAF
TRBJ1-1,TRBV30,AWSVGMGNTEAF
TRBJ2-7,TRBV18,ASSPRSGEYEQY